Listed below are T cell receptor beta chains from one sample, sequenced in a study of identical twins. One entry per CDR3 protein, called by TCRdb with MiXCR from the 5' RACE reads. The sample shows 700,000 to 950,000 distinct CDR3 sequences, about 12% of them seen only once. This sample was shared with a second study, whose subject was yellow fever vaccine responses in identical twins.

Input material: PBMCs. The receptors derive from a woman under 30 in good health. Each CDR3 is given with its conserved first and last residue. D genes are given only for firm matches. The size of a clone is reported for some rows only, either as once, few or many, or as a class for expanded clones.

>few|TRBJ1-1|TRBD1|TRBV7-9
CASSQDWEGAIFF
TGTGCCAGCAGCCAAGACTGGGAGGGGGCTATATTCTTT
>NA|TRBJ1-1|NA|TRBV20-1
CSARRAGADTEAFF
TGCAGTGCTAGAAGGGCAGGGGCGGACACTGAAGCTTTCTTT
>few|TRBJ1-6|NA|TRBV5-1
CASSFVSTGLGSPLHF
TGCGCCAGCAGCTTTGTCTCCACCGGTTTGGGTTCACCCCTCCACTTT
>NA|TRBJ2-2|NA|TRBV9
CASSPARWDTGELFF
TGTGCCAGCAGCCCCGCCCGGTGGGACACCGGGGAGCTGTTTTTT
>NA|TRBJ2-7|NA|TRBV20-1
CSARAPTVYEQYF
TGCAGTGCTAGAGCCCCGACAGTCTACGAGCAGTACTTC
>few|TRBJ2-1|NA|TRBV29-1
CSVSVIFGLEYNEQFF
TGCAGCGTTAGCGTAATCTTTGGACTTGAATACAATGAGCAGTTCTTC
>few|TRBJ2-7|NA|TRBV27
CASRMGSYEQYF
TGTGCCAGCCGCATGGGGAGCTACGAGCAGTACTTC
>many|TRBJ2-3|NA|TRBV12-3/TRBV12-4
CASSGRGLVTDTQYF
TGTGCCAGCAGTGGCCGGGGACTGGTCACAGATACGCAGTATTTT
>few|TRBJ2-2|NA|TRBV7-7
CASSQSPIRDSNTGELFF
TGTGCCAGCAGCCAGAGCCCAATCCGGGACTCAAACACCGGGGAGCTGTTTTTT
>few|TRBJ1-1|NA|TRBV4-1
CASSQPPPGGYTEAFF
TGCGCCAGCAGCCAACCACCCCCGGGAGGCTACACTGAAGCTTTCTTT
>many|TRBJ2-1|NA|TRBV29-1
CSAKADNDNEQFF
TGCAGCGCAAAGGCGGATAACGACAATGAGCAGTTCTTC
>many|TRBJ2-1|NA|TRBV29-1
CSVVPYNSYNEQFF
TGCAGCGTTGTACCCTACAACTCCTACAATGAGCAGTTCTTC
>few|TRBJ2-6|TRBD1|TRBV24-1
CATSDPTGTGGPGANVLTF
TGTGCCACCAGTGATCCCACCGGGACAGGGGGCCCTGGGGCCAACGTCCTGACTTTC
>NA|TRBJ2-1|TRBD1|TRBV24-1
CATRTGTGVSNEQFF
TGTGCCACCAGGACCGGGACAGGGGTAAGCAATGAGCAGTTCTTC
>NA|TRBJ1-5|TRBD1|TRBV7-8
CASSRGQGTGQPQHF
TGTGCCAGCAGCCGCGGACAGGGAACGGGTCAGCCCCAGCATTTT